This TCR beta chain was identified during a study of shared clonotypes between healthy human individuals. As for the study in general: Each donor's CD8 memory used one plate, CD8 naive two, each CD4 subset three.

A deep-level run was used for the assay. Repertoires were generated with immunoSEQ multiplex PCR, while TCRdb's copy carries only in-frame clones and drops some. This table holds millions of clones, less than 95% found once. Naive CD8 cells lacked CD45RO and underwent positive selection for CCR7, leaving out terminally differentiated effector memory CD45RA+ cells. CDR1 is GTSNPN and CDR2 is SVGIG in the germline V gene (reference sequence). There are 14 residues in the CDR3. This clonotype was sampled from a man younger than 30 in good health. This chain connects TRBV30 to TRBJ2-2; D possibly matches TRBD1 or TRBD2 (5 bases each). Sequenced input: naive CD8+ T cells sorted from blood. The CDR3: CAVGPGNGSGELFF. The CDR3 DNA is TGTGCTGTGGGACCGGGAAACGGTAGCGGGGAGCTGTTTTTT.